The 22 T cell receptor beta chains given below trace back to one sample, sequenced in a study of siplizumab effects on memory and regulatory T cells. Clones were read by immunoSEQ multiplex PCR, and TCRdb kept only the in-frame ones, dropping some. This sample has about 100,000 clones, with more than 85% found just once. Sequenced: CD4+ T cells sorted from blood. These TCRs come from a human donor in good health.

The chain carries TRBV18 and TRBJ2-3; weak D call: TRBD2 (6 bases). There are 18 residues in the CDR3. Germline assignment: CDR1 KGHSH and CDR2 LQKENI. V shed 0 bases and J shed 2 bases, with 18 bases lying between them. This chain's CDR3 is CASSPPRGGEVDTDTQYF. CDR3 DNA sequence: TGTGCCAGCTCACCACCGCGTGGCGGGGAGGTGGACACAGATACGCAGTATTTT. The whole variable domain, filled in from reference TRBV18 and TRBJ2-3, reads NAGVMQNPRHLVRRRGQEARLRCSPMKGHSHVYWYRQLPEEGLKFMVYLQKENIIDESGMPKERFSAEFPKEGPSILRIQQVVRGDSAAYFCASSPPRGGEVDTDTQYFGPGTRLTVL.

The chain combines TRBV18 with TRBJ1-4, with a tentative D call TRBD1 (5 bases). Germline CDR1 reads KGHSH; CDR2 reads LQKENI. Trimming left V 3 bases short and J 8 bases short, with 13 bases between. This CDR3 region has 14 residues. For the CDR3, the DNA is TGTGCCAGCTCACCGACAGTGGGAGGGGAAAAACTGTTTTTT. This gives the protein CASSPTVGGEKLFF.

This chain joins TRBV7-8 and TRBJ1-6; 8 bases fit TRBD1. The CDR3 length is 16 residues. From germline, CDR1 is SGHVS and CDR2 FQNEAQ. Trimming removed 4 bases from V and 1 base from J; junction bases left unmatched: 3. CDR3 nucleotide sequence: TGTGCCAGCAGCTCCGACAGGGGTTCCTATAATTCACCCCTCCACTTT. Protein: CASSSDRGSYNSPLHF. Full variable domain (missing parts from reference TRBV7-8 and TRBJ1-6): GAGVSQSPRYKVAKRGQDVALRCDPISGHVSLFWYQQALGQGPEFLTYFQNEAQLDKSGLPSDRFFAERPEGSVSTLKIQRTQQEDSAVYLCASSSDRGSYNSPLHFGNGTRLTVT.

This rearrangement joins TRBV2 to TRBJ2-3; D gene ambiguous. The germline CDR1 and CDR2 sequences are SNHLY and FYNNEI. Trimming shortened V by 7 bases and J by 3 bases, and 8 bases separated the two germline ends. This CDR3 has 12 residues. CDR3 nucleotides: TGTGCCAGCAATGGCCAGACAGATACGCAGTATTTT. It specifies CASNGQTDTQYF.

Details on this clone: Sequence at one end of the junction differs from germline and may be a read error. For the CDR3, the DNA is TGTGCCATCAGGGAAGACAGGAACTCTGAAGCTTTCTTT. Translated, it gives CAIREDRNSEAFF. This chain uses TRBV10-3 with TRBJ1-1; TRBD1 might be the D (6 bases). The CDR3 extends over 13 amino acids. Germline V gene lookup returns CDR1 ENHRY and CDR2 SYGVKD.

V gene TRBV10-1 combines with J gene TRBJ1-3; D may be TRBD1 (5 bases). The CDR3 extends over 15 amino acids. Trimming stripped 7 bases from V and 3 bases from J, with 16 bases between. From germline, CDR1 is WNHNN and CDR2 SYGVQD (reference sequence). The CDR3 sequence: CASNPRVIFGNTIYF. DNA for the CDR3: TGCGCCAGCAATCCCAGGGTTATATTTGGAAACACCATATATTTT.

The chain is built from TRBV7-9 and TRBJ1-4; TRBD1 matches at 7 bases. The CDR3 extends over 15 amino acids. V dropped 1 base and J dropped 5; count of bases not matched to a gene: 4. Germline V CDR1 and CDR2: SEHNR, FQNEAQ (reference sequence). CDR3 sequence reads: CASSLDKGANEKLFF. The CDR3 region has the DNA TGTGCCAGCAGCTTAGATAAGGGGGCGAATGAAAAACTGTTTTTT. Using reference TRBV7-9 and TRBJ1-4 for the parts outside the CDR3, the full variable domain is DTGVSQNPRHKITKRGQNVTFRCDPISEHNRLYWYRQTLGQGPEFLTYFQNEAQLEKSRLLSDRFSAERPKGSFSTLEIQRTEQGDSAMYLCASSLDKGANEKLFFGSGTQLSVL.

V and J are TRBV28 and TRBJ2-6; no definite D call. The germline V gene has CDR1 MDHEN and CDR2 SYDVKM. The V end was cut by 1 base, the J end by 0 bases, with 10 bases between. CDR3 length: 17 residues. CDR3 region: CASSLYRGDSGANVLTF. CDR3 coding DNA: TGTGCCAGCAGTTTATATCGCGGAGACTCTGGGGCCAACGTCCTGACTTTC.

The genes are TRBV18 and TRBJ2-7; D possibly corresponds to TRBD2 (6 bases). Germline CDR1 reads KGHSH; CDR2 reads LQKENI. The CDR3 runs to 15 residues. Trimming took 3 bases from V and 7 from J, leaving 19 bases between them. In nucleotides, the CDR3 is TGTGCCAGCTCACCCCCATCCAGGGAGGAAGGAGAGCAGTACTTC. Its protein is CASSPPSREEGEQYF.

The chain employs TRBV7-2 and TRBJ2-3; D not resolved. There are 14 residues in the CDR3. The V gene's germline CDR1 is SGHTA and CDR2 FQGNSA. V was pared by 4 bases and J by 1 base, with 9 bases between. For the CDR3, the DNA is TGTGCCAGCAGCTACGGACCGGGCACAGATACGCAGTATTTT. Its protein product is CASSYGPGTDTQYF.

This clone was seen once. The chain couples TRBV10-3 to TRBJ2-7; 9 bases align to TRBD2. The CDR3 extends over 14 amino acids. The germline V gene encodes CDR1 ENHRY and CDR2 SYGVKD. V lost 6 bases and J lost 0; bases outside the gene matches: 3. The CDR3 protein is CAIRGGLASYEQYF. Here the CDR3 DNA reads TGTGCCATCAGGGGGGGACTAGCCTCCTACGAGCAGTACTTC.

The rearrangement links TRBV7-8 to TRBJ2-5; D unresolved. The CDR3 spans 14 residues. V was shortened by 1 base and J by 2 bases, with 8 bases between the two germline ends. Germline V gene lookup returns CDR1 SGHVS and CDR2 FQNEAQ. The CDR3 spells CASSLVTIQETQYF. For the CDR3, the DNA is TGTGCCAGCAGCTTAGTAACTATACAAGAGACCCAGTACTTC. Full variable domain (missing parts from reference TRBV7-8 and TRBJ2-5): GAGVSQSPRYKVAKRGQDVALRCDPISGHVSLFWYQQALGQGPEFLTYFQNEAQLDKSGLPSDRFFAERPEGSVSTLKIQRTQQEDSAVYLCASSLVTIQETQYFGPGTRLLVL.

The chain links TRBV5-1 to TRBJ1-4, with D tentatively TRBD1 (5 bases). This CDR3 contains 13 residues. V was clipped by 8 bases and J by 7 bases, with 15 bases between them. Germline values: CDR1 SGHRS, CDR2 YFSETQ. CDR3 in amino acids: CARSHRMGEKLFF. The CDR3 DNA is TGCGCCAGAAGCCACAGGATGGGTGAAAAACTGTTTTTT.

The chain uses TRBV18 and TRBJ1-1; 7 positions match TRBD1. Germline V gives CDR1 KGHSH, CDR2 LQKENI. The length of the CDR3 is 12 residues. V lost 3 bases and J lost 7; bases outside the gene matches: 2. CDR3 amino acids: CASSPGQIEAFF. The CDR3 DNA reads as TGTGCCAGCTCACCGGGACAGATTGAAGCTTTCTTT.

The chain recombines TRBV4-2 with TRBJ1-3; the D is unclear. V dropped 0 bases and J dropped 0 bases, with 12 bases sitting between them. CDR3 length: 17 amino acids. The germline gives CDR1 LGHNA, CDR2 YNFKEQ. CDR3 in amino acids: CASSQELDASSGNTIYF. In DNA form, the CDR3 reads TGTGCCAGCAGCCAAGAACTGGATGCTTCCTCTGGAAACACCATATATTTT.

This rearrangement joins TRBV4-2 to TRBJ2-3, with 7 bases lining up with TRBD2. V shed 3 bases and J 2 bases; nucleotides not matched to a gene: 5. The germline gives CDR1 LGHNA, CDR2 YNFKEQ. This CDR3 has 15 residues. The DNA of the CDR3 is TGTGCCAGCAGCCATAGGCTAGCGGCCACAGATACGCAGTATTTT. It is translated as CASSHRLAATDTQYF.

The chain uses TRBV19 and TRBJ1-2; D not resolved. This CDR3 has 14 amino acids. V dropped 6 bases and J dropped 2 bases, with 13 bases sitting between them. Germline CDR1 reads LNHDA; CDR2 reads SQIVND (reference sequence). The CDR3 DNA sequence: TGTGCCAGTAGATCCCCTGGAGGAAACTATGGCTACACCTTC. Translated, it gives CASRSPGGNYGYTF. Full variable domain (missing parts from reference TRBV19 and TRBJ1-2): DGGITQSPKYLFRKEGQNVTLSCEQNLNHDAMYWYRQDPGQGLRLIYYSQIVNDFQKGDIAEGYSVSREKKESFPLTVTSAQKNPTAFYLCASRSPGGNYGYTFGSGTRLTVV.

This clone was counted a single time. The rearrangement joins TRBV11-2 to TRBJ2-5; 7 bases agree with TRBD2. Germline V gene sequence: CDR1 SGHAT, CDR2 FQNNGV. The ends lost 5 bases at V and 5 bases at J; junction bases unmatched: 11. This CDR3 contains 15 residues. The CDR3 loop reads CASSRGVEPRETQYF. The CDR3 DNA is TGTGCCAGCAGCCGGGGGGTGGAACCTCGGGAGACCCAGTACTTC.

The V call is TRBV9, the J call TRBJ1-3; D ambiguous. The V and J ends lost 0 bases and 4 bases respectively, with 11 bases between them. The CDR3 is made up of 15 amino acids. Germline CDR1 SGDLS, CDR2 YYNGEE. CDR3 sequence (DNA): TGTGCCAGCAGCGTAGATCAGCCCGGCGGAAACACCATATATTTT. It codes for CASSVDQPGGNTIYF.

This rearrangement joins TRBV28 to TRBJ1-1; D unclear. This CDR3 region has 13 residues. V was pared by 5 bases and J by 6 bases, with 13 bases between. The germline gives CDR1 MDHEN, CDR2 SYDVKM. The CDR3 loop reads CASSRYGGSEAFF. Here the CDR3 DNA reads TGTGCCAGCAGTCGCTATGGAGGGTCTGAAGCTTTCTTT. Using reference TRBV28 and TRBJ1-1 for the parts outside the CDR3, the full variable domain is DVKVTQSSRYLVKRTGEKVFLECVQDMDHENMFWYRQDPGLGLRLIYFSYDVKMKEKGDIPEGYSVSREKKERFSLILESASTNQTSMYLCASSRYGGSEAFFGQGTRLTVV.

This chain connects TRBV5-5 to TRBJ2-1, with D unclear. Germline V lookup: CDR1 SGHKS, CDR2 YYEKEE (reference sequence). V dropped 1 base and J dropped 5 bases, with 4 bases sitting between them. This CDR3 has 12 amino acids. The CDR3 coding sequence is TGTGCCAGCAGCTTGACAGACAATGAGCAGTTCTTC. Translating it yields CASSLTDNEQFF.

This rearrangement joins TRBV7-8 to TRBJ1-6; 8 bases fit TRBD1. The germline V gene has CDR1 SGHVS and CDR2 FQNEAQ. Trimming took 1 base from V and 7 from J; bases not matched to a gene: 3. The CDR3 extends over 15 amino acids. CDR3 DNA: TGTGCCAGCAGCTTAGGGACAGGGTTCAATTCACCCCTCCACTTT. Encoded protein: CASSLGTGFNSPLHF.